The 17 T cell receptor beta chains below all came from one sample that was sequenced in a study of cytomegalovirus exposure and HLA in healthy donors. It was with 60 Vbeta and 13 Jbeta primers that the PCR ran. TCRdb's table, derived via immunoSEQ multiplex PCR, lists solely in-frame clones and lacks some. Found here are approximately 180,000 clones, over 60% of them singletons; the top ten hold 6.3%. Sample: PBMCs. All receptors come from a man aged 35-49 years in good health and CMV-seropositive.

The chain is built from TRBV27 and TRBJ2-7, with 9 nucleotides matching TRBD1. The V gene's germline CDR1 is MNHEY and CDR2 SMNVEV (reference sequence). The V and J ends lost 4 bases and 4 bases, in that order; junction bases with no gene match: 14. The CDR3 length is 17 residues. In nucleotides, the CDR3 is TGTGCCAGCAGTTCCCCGAGTGGCGGACAGGGGACGTACGAGCAGTACTTC. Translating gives CASSSPSGGQGTYEQYF.

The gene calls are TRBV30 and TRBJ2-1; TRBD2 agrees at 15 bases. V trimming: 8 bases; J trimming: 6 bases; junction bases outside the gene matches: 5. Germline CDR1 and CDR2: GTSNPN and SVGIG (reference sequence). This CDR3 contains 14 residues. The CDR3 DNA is TGTGCCGGCGGGGGACTAGCGGGGGGCAATGAGCAGTTCTTC. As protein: CAGGGLAGGNEQFF.

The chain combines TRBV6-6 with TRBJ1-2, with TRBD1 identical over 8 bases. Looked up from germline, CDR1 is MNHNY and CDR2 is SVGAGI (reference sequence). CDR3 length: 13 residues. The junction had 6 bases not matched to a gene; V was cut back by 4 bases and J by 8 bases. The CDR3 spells CASSFEDREGYTF. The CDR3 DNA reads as TGTGCCAGCAGTTTTGAGGACAGGGAAGGCTACACCTTC.

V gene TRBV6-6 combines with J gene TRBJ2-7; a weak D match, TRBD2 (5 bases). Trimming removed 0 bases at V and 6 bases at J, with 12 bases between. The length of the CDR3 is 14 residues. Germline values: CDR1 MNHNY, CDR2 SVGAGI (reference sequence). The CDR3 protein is CASSYSSVASEQYF. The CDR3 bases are TGTGCCAGCAGTTACTCGAGCGTAGCGAGCGAGCAGTACTTC.

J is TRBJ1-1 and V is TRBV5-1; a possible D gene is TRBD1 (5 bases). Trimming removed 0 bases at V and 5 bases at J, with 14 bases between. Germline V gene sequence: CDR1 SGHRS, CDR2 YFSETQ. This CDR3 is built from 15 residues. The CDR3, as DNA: TGCGCCAGCAGCTTGGGTCGGGGGGGTAGGACTGAAGCTTTCTTT. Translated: CASSLGRGGRTEAFF.

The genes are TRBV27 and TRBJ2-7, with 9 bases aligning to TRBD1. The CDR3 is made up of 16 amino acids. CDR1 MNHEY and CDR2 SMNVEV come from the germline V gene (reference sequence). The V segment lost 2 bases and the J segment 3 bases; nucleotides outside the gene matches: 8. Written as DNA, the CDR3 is TGTGCCAGCAGTTTACGTTCCGGGACAGGGTACTACGAGCAGTACTTC. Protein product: CASSLRSGTGYYEQYF.

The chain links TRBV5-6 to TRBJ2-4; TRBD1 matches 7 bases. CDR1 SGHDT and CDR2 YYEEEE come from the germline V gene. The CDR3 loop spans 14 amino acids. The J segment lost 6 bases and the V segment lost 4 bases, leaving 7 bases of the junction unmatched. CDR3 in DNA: TGTGCCAGCAGCGTATTGGGACAGCTAAACATTCAGTACTTC. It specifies CASSVLGQLNIQYF.

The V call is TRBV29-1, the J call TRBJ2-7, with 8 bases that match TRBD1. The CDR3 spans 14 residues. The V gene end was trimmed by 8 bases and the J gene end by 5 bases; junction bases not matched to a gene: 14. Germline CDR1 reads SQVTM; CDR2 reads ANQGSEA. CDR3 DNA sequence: TGCAGCACCCCCAACCGGCAGGGGGCCAACGAGCAGTACTTC. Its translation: CSTPNRQGANEQYF.

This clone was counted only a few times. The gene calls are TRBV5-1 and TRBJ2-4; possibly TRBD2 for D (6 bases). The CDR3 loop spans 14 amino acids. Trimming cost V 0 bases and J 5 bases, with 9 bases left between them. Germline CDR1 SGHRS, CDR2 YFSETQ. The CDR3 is CASSLAGGENIQYF. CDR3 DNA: TGCGCCAGCAGCTTGGCAGGAGGGGAAAACATTCAGTACTTC.

CDR3 nucleotide sequence: TGTGCCAGCAGCTTATACGGACTAGCGGGAGGGCCGTTCAATGAGCAGTTCTTC. This gives the protein CASSLYGLAGGPFNEQFF. The chain carries TRBV7-9 and TRBJ2-1; 15 positions match TRBD2. The J segment lost 6 bases and the V segment lost 2 bases, leaving 8 bases of the junction unmatched. The V gene's germline CDR1 is SEHNR and CDR2 FQNEAQ (reference sequence). CDR3 size: 18 residues.

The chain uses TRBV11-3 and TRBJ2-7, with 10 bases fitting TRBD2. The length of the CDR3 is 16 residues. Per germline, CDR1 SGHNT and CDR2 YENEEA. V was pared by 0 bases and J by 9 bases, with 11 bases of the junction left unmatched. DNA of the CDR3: TGTGCCAGCAGCTTAGAACTCGGCAGCGGGAGGGCGGGGCAGTACTTC. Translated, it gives CASSLELGSGRAGQYF. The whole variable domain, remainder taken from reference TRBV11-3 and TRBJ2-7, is EAGVVQSPRYKIIEKKQPVAFWCNPISGHNTLYWYLQNLGQGPELLIRYENEEAVDDSQLPKDRFSAERLKGVDSTLKIQPAELGDSAVYLCASSLELGSGRAGQYFGPGTRLTVT.

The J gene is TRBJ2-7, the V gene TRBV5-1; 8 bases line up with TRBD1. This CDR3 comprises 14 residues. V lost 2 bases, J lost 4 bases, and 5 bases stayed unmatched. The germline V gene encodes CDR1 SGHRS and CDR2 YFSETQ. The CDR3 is CASSFQGANYEQYF. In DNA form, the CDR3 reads TGCGCCAGCAGCTTTCAGGGGGCTAATTACGAGCAGTACTTC.

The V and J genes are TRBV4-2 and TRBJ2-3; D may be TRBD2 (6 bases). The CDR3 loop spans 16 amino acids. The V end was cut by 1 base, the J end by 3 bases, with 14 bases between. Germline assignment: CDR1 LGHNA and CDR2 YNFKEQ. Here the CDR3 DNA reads TGTGCCAGCAGCCAAGGAGCGGGCCCGACGACAGATACGCAGTATTTT. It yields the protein CASSQGAGPTTDTQYF.

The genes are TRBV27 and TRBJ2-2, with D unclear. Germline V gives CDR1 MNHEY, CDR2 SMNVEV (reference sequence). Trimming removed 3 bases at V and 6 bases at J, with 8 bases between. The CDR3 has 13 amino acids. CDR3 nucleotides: TGTGCCAGCAGTTTCCTGCTAGCCGGGGAGCTGTTTTTT. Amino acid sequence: CASSFLLAGELFF.

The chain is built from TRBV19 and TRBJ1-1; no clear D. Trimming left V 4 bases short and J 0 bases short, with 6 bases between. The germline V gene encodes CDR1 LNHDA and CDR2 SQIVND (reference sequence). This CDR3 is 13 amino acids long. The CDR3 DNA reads TGTGCCAGTAGTACAACTCTGAACACTGAAGCTTTCTTT. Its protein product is CASSTTLNTEAFF.

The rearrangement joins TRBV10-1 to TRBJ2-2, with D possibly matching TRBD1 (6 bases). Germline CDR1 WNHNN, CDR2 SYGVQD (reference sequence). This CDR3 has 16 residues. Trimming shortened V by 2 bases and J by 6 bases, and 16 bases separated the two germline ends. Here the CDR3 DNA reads TGCGCCAGCAGTGAGACGACAGGTGTACCCGCCGGGGAGCTGTTTTTT. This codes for CASSETTGVPAGELFF.

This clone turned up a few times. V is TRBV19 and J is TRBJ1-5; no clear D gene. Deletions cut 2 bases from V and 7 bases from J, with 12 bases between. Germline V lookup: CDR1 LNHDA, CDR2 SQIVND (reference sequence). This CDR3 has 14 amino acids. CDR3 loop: CASSISPSGQPQHF. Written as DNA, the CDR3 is TGTGCCAGTAGTATAAGCCCCTCAGGACAGCCCCAGCATTTT.